This T cell receptor beta chain was documented in a study of cytomegalovirus exposure and HLA in healthy donors. PCR involved 60 Vbeta and 13 Jbeta primers. Sequenced by immunoSEQ multiplex PCR; TCRdb stores in-frame clones only, minus some. The table has 100,000 to 150,000 clones, 80% seen once. Unmatched junction bases numbered 7, after V lost 0 bases and J lost 3 bases. The CDR3 has 16 amino acids. From germline, CDR1 is LNHNV and CDR2 YYDKDF (reference sequence). On this clone itself: Its antigen is unidentified.

Overall study findings and caveats: It was shown in a later analysis that HLA-associated TCR beta chains were more clonally expanded than other, equally common chains.

This chain connects TRBV15 to TRBJ2-7; 8 bases are shared with TRBD1. The sequence derives from a man aged 25-40 years in good health and CMV-seronegative. Material for sequencing was PBMCs. CDR3 sequence: CATSRDQGAYYYEQYF. The CDR3 nucleotides read TGTGCCACCAGCAGAGATCAGGGGGCGTATTACTACGAGCAGTACTTC.